This TCR beta chain appears in the sequencing data of a study of neurological immune-mediated disorders. Study as a whole: The roughly 34 patients with multiple sclerosis comprised about 30 relapsing-remitting cases and 3 secondary progressive cases.

On this clonotype: Its antigen remains unknown.

cDNA synthesis was performed by 5'RACE with 10-nucleotide random UMIs. TCRdb re-derived calls from the 5' RACE reads in MiXCR, one entry per CDR3 protein. The sample has 95,000 or so distinct CDR3 sequences, roughly 3.5% seen once. Trimming removed 0 bases at V and 6 bases at J, with 12 bases between. CDR1 and CDR2 (germline): DFQATT, SNEGSKA (reference sequence). CDR3 length equals 13 residues. Points from the study as a whole: TCR-beta repertoires seemed private in all groups, with no expanded CDR3 amino acid sequences shared. When grouped phylogenetically, the repertoires of 18 of the 34 multiple sclerosis patients fell together in one related-CDR3 cluster, which is a possible signature.

The sequence was obtained from a woman aged 18 to 35 with multiple sclerosis. The sample taken for sequencing was PBMCs. J is TRBJ2-7 and V is TRBV20-1; possible D gene TRBD1, 6 bases. The CDR3 region is CSARDLGAVEQYF. The CDR3 DNA sequence: TGCAGTGCTAGAGATCTGGGGGCGGTCGAGCAGTACTTC.